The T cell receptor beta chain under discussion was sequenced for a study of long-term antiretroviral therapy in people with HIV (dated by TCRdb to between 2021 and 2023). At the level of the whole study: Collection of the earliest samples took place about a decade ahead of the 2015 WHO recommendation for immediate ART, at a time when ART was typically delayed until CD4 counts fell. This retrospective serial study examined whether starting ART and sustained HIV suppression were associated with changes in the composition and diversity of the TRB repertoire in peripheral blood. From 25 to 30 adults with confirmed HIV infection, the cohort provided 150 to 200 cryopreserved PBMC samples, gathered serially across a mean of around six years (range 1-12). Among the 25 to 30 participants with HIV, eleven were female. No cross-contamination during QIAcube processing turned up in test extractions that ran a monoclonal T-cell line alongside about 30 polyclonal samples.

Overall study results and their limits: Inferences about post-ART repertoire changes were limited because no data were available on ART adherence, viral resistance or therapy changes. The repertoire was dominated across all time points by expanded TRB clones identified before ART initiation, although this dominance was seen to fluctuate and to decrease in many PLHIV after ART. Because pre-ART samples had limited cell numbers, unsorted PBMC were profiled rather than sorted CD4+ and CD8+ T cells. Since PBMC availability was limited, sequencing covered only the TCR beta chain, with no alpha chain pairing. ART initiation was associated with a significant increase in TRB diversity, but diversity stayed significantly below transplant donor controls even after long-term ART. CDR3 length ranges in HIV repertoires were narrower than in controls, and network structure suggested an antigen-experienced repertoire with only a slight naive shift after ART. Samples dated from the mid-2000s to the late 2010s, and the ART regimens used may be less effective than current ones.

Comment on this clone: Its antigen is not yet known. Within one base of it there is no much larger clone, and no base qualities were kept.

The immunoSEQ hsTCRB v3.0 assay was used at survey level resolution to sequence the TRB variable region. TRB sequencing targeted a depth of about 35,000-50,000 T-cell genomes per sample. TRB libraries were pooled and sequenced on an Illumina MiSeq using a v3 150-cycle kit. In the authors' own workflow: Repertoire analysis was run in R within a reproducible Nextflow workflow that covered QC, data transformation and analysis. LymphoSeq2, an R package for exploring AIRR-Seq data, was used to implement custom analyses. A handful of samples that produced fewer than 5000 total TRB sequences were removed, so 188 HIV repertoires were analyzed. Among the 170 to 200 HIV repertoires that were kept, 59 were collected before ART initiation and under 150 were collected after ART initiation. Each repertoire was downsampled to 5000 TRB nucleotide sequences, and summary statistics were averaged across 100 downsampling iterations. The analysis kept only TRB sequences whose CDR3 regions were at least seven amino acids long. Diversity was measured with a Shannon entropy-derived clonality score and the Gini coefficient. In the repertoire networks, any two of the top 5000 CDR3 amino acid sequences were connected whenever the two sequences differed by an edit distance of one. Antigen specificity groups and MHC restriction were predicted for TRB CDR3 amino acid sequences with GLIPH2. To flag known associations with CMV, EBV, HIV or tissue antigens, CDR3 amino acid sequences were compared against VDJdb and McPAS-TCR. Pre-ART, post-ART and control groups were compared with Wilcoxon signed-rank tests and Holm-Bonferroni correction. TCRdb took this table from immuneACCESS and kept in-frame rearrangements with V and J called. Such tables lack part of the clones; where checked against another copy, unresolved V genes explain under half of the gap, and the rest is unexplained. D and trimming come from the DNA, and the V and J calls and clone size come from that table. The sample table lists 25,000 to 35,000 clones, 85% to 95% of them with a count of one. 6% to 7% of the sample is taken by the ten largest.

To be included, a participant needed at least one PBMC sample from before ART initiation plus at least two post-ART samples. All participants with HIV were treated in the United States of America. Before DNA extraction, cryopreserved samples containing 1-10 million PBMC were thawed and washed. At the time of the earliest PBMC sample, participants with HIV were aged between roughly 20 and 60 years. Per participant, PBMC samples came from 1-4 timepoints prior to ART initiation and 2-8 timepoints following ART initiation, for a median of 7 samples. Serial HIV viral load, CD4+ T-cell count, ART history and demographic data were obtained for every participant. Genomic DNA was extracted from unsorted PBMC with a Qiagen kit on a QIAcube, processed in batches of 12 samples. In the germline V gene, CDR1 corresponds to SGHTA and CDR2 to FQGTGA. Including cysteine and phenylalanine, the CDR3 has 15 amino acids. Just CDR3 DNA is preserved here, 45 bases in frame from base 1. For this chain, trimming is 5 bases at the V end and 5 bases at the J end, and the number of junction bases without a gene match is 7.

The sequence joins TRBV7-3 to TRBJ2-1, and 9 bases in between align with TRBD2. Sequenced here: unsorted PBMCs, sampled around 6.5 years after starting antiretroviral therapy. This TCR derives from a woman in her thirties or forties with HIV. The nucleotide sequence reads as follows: TGTGCCAGCAGCCTAATAGCGGGGGCCAACAATGAGCAGTTCTTC. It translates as CASSLIAGANNEQFF.